These T cell receptor beta chains were read from a single sample in a study of blood T cell repertoires in COVID-19. The protocol was immunoSEQ multiplex PCR, while the TCRdb copy is restricted to in-frame clones and leaves out a portion. The sample yields 65,000 to 100,000 clones, roughly 80% seen once. The material sequenced was peripheral blood. The receptors come from a woman older than 75 with acute or convalescent COVID-19. The CDR3 runs from the conserved cysteine through the conserved F or W. Each record gives: D gene, CDR3 length, J gene, V gene, clone size, CDR3 DNA, CDR3 protein. D genes are given only for firm matches. Clone size is shown for a subset of rows, as once, few, many or a class of expanded clone.

TRBD1,14,TRBJ1-5,TRBV11-2,-,TGTGCCAGCGGAGCAGGGGGTGGCAATCAGCCCCAGCATTTT,CASGAGGGNQPQHF
-,14,TRBJ2-2,TRBV3-1/TRBV3-2,few,TGTGCCAGCAGCTTCCTCGGGTCCACCGGGGAGCTGTTTTTT,CASSFLGSTGELFF
-,13,TRBJ2-2,TRBV3-1/TRBV3-2,-,TGTGCCAGCAGCCAAACTCTCTTCGGGGAGCTGTTTTTT,CASSQTLFGELFF
-,15,TRBJ1-4,TRBV18,-,TGTGCCAGCTCACCCCAGAGAGGGACTAATGAAAAACTGTTTTTT,CASSPQRGTNEKLFF
-,11,TRBJ2-4,TRBV2,-,TGTGCCAGCACAGGGGAGAGCATTCAGTACTTC,CASTGESIQYF
-,14,TRBJ2-7,TRBV9,-,TGTGCCAGCAGCGTAGGCGTGTGGTCGGACGAGCAGTACTTC,CASSVGVWSDEQYF
TRBD2,15,TRBJ2-7,TRBV7-2,-,TGTGCCAGCAGCGGCAGTGGGACTAGCGGCTACGAGCAGTACTTC,CASSGSGTSGYEQYF
-,17,TRBJ2-4,TRBV19,-,TGTGCCAGTAGTATACCTAGGGGCCAACTAGCCAAAAACATTCAGTACTTC,CASSIPRGQLAKNIQYF
-,13,TRBJ1-5,TRBV27,-,TGTGCCAGCAGCCCGGGGGGCAATCAGCCCCAGCATTTT,CASSPGGNQPQHF
-,14,TRBJ1-1,TRBV18,-,TGTGCCAGCTCACCGCTGCGAGTGAACACTGAAGCTTTCTTT,CASSPLRVNTEAFF
TRBD2,20,TRBJ2-7,TRBV28,-,TGTGCCAGCAGCCCCCCAAAGCCAGCGGGGGTAGGGGCTAGCTCCTACGAGCAGTACTTC,CASSPPKPAGVGASSYEQYF
TRBD2,18,TRBJ2-6,TRBV6-2/TRBV6-3,-,TGTGCCAGCAGTTACTCTAGCGGGGGCGGATCTGGGGCCAACGTCCTGACTTTC,CASSYSSGGGSGANVLTF
-,14,TRBJ1-1,TRBV27,-,TGTGCCAGCAGTTCCGGGACATCGAACACTGAAGCTTTCTTT,CASSSGTSNTEAFF
TRBD2,17,TRBJ2-3,TRBV3-1/TRBV3-2,-,TGTGCCAGCAGCCAAGCGGGGGGAACTAGGGCCACAGATACGCAGTATTTT,CASSQAGGTRATDTQYF
-,15,TRBJ2-6,TRBV7-9,-,TGTGCCAGCAGCTTAGGCGGCTCTGGGGCCAACGTCCTGACTTTC,CASSLGGSGANVLTF
-,15,TRBJ1-2,TRBV3-1/TRBV3-2,-,TGTGCCAGCAGCCAAGAGGGTCGCCAGGTCCATGGCTACACCTTC,CASSQEGRQVHGYTF
-,15,TRBJ2-2,TRBV6-2/TRBV6-3,-,TGTGCCAGCAGTTACGGGCAGGTGGACACCGGGGAGCTGTTTTTT,CASSYGQVDTGELFF
-,14,TRBJ2-2,TRBV19,-,TGTGCCAGTTACCCGGACAGCTCCACCGGGGAGCTGTTTTTT,CASYPDSSTGELFF
-,11,TRBJ1-1,TRBV12-3/TRBV12-4,-,TGTGCCAGCAGTTTCCGTCCTGAAGCTTTCTTT,CASSFRPEAFF
TRBD1,15,TRBJ2-7,TRBV5-1,-,TGCGCCAGCAGCGTGGACAGGGTGAGCTCCTACGAGCAGTACTTC,CASSVDRVSSYEQYF
-,17,TRBJ1-1,TRBV18,-,TGTGCCAGCTCACCACCGGGCGTCGGTCCTCGGAACACTGAAGCTTTCTTT,CASSPPGVGPRNTEAFF
TRBD1,16,TRBJ2-7,TRBV11-3,once,TGTGCCAGCAGTTTCGATGGACAGGGGATAAAGTACGAGCAGTACTTC,CASSFDGQGIKYEQYF
TRBD2,18,TRBJ2-7,TRBV20-1,once,TGCAGTGCTAGTAATATAGGGGCCAGCGGGGGTAGCTCCTACGAGCAGTACTTC,CSASNIGASGGSSYEQYF
-,15,TRBJ2-7,TRBV5-1,-,TGCGCCAGCAGCCCGTTAGGGAGGCATACGGGCGAGCAGTACTTC,CASSPLGRHTGEQYF
TRBD2,16,TRBJ2-7,TRBV2,-,TGTGCCAGCAGTGAAGGGACTAGCGGGGGACCCTACGAGCAGTACTTC,CASSEGTSGGPYEQYF
-,15,TRBJ2-2,TRBV27,-,TGTGCCAGCAATTTCCGGACAGCTGCGACCGGGGAGCTGTTTTTT,CASNFRTAATGELFF
TRBD2,15,TRBJ2-3,TRBV5-4,-,TGTGCCAGCAGGAGCGCGGGGGAGAGCACAGATACGCAGTATTTT,CASRSAGESTDTQYF
-,12,TRBJ2-7,TRBV12-3/TRBV12-4,-,TGTGCCAGCAGTTCCAGCTCCTACGAGCAGTACTTC,CASSSSSYEQYF
-,15,TRBJ1-2,TRBV5-1,-,TGCGCCAGCAGCTTGAACCAGGGGATTGGGGATGGCTACACCTTC,CASSLNQGIGDGYTF
-,16,TRBJ1-5,TRBV6-2/TRBV6-3,-,TGTGCCAGCAGTCCAGGGACACCGGGGAGCAATCAGCCCCAGCATTTT,CASSPGTPGSNQPQHF
-,14,TRBJ2-7,TRBV9,-,TGTGCCAGCAGCGTAGATCAGTTCTCCTACGAGCAGTACTTC,CASSVDQFSYEQYF
-,15,TRBJ1-6,TRBV3-1/TRBV3-2,-,TGTGCCAGCAGCCAAGGGGGGCAGGGGAACTCACCCCTCCACTTT,CASSQGGQGNSPLHF
-,12,TRBJ1-1,TRBV7-8,-,TGTGCCAGCAGCCAGAGGGGGTTCGAAGCTTTCTTT,CASSQRGFEAFF
TRBD1,15,TRBJ1-2,TRBV4-2,-,TGTGCCAGCAGCCAAGCGTCGGACAGGGTCTATGGCTACACCTTC,CASSQASDRVYGYTF
-,17,TRBJ1-1,TRBV19,-,TGTGCCAGTAGTAGCCTTAGCCCGGGACCCTGGGGGGTTGAAGCTTTCTTT,CASSSLSPGPWGVEAFF
TRBD2,19,TRBJ2-6,TRBV3-1/TRBV3-2,-,TGTGCCAGCAGCCAACCTCGGGGGACTAGCAAAACTGGGGCCAACGTCCTGACTTTC,CASSQPRGTSKTGANVLTF
TRBD2,18,TRBJ2-3,TRBV7-8,-,TGTGCCAGCAGCTTACTACTAGCGGGGGAAAGATTCACAGATACGCAGTATTTT,CASSLLLAGERFTDTQYF
-,16,TRBJ1-6,TRBV5-1,-,TGCGCCAGCAGCTTGGCCGGGACGGGAGTCGGAGAGCCCCTCCACTTT,CASSLAGTGVGEPLHF
TRBD1,13,TRBJ2-1,TRBV3-1/TRBV3-2,-,TGTGCCAGCAGCCAAGAGATGGGACAGAAGCAGTTCTTC,CASSQEMGQKQFF
TRBD1,15,TRBJ1-2,TRBV7-2,-,TGTGCCAGCAGCTTAGGGCCCGGGACAGACTATGGCTACACCTTC,CASSLGPGTDYGYTF
-,13,TRBJ1-2,TRBV7-9,-,TGTGCCAGCAGAGGTTCAGGGGTCGGTGGCTACACCTTC,CASRGSGVGGYTF
-,15,TRBJ2-7,TRBV6-5,-,TGTGCCAGCAGTTCCCCCTCGCTACTCTCCTACGAGCAGTACTTC,CASSSPSLLSYEQYF
-,17,TRBJ1-5,TRBV5-5,-,TGTGCCAGCAGCTTGTTGGTGGACACCTATAGCAATCAGCCCCAGCATTTT,CASSLLVDTYSNQPQHF
TRBD1,16,TRBJ1-2,TRBV2,-,TGTGCCAGCACCGACTGGACAGGGGGATCTAACTATGGCTACACCTTC,CASTDWTGGSNYGYTF
TRBD2,14,TRBJ2-3,TRBV7-9,-,TGTGCCAGCCTGGGCGGGGGGCACACAGATACGCAGTATTTT,CASLGGGHTDTQYF